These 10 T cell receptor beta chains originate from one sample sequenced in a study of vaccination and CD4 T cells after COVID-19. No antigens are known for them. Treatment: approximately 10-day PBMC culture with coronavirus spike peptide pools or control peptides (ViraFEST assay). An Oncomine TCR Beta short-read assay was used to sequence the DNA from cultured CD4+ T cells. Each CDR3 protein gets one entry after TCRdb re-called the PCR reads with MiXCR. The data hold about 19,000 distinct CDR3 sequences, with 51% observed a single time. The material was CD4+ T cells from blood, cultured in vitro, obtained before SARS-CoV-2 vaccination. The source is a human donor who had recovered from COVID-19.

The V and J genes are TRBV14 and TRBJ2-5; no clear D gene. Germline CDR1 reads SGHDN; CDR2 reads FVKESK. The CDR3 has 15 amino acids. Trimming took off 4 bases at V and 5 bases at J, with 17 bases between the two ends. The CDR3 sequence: CASSPRGRARETQYF. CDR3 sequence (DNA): TGTGCCAGCAGCCCCCGCGGTCGAGCTCGGGAGACCCAGTACTTC.

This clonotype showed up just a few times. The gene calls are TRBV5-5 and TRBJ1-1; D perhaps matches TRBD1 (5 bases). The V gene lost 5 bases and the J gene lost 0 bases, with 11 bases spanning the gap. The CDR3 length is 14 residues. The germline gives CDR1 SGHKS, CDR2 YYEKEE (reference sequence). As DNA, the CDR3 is TGTGCCAGCAGGACAGACAGCCTGAACACTGAAGCTTTCTTT. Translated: CASRTDSLNTEAFF.

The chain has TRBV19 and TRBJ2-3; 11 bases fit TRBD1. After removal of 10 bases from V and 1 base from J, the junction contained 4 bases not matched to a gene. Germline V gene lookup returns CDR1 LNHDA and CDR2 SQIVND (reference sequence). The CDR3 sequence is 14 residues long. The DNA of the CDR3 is TGTGCCACGGACAGGGGGCGCCGCACAGATACGCAGTATTTT. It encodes CATDRGRRTDTQYF. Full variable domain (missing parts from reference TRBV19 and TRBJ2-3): DGGITQSPKYLFRKEGQNVTLSCEQNLNHDAMYWYRQDPGQGLRLIYYSQIVNDFQKGDIAEGYSVSREKKESFPLTVTSAQKNPTAFYLCATDRGRRTDTQYFGPGTRLTVL.

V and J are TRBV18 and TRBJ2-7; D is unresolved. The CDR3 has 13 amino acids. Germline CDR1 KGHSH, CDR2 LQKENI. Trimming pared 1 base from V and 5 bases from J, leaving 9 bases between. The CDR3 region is CASSPQGYNEQYF. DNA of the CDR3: TGTGCCAGCTCACCACAGGGCTACAACGAGCAGTACTTC. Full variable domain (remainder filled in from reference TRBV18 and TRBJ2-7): NAGVMQNPRHLVRRRGQEARLRCSPMKGHSHVYWYRQLPEEGLKFMVYLQKENIIDESGMPKERFSAEFPKEGPSILRIQQVVRGDSAAYFCASSPQGYNEQYFGPGTRLTVT.

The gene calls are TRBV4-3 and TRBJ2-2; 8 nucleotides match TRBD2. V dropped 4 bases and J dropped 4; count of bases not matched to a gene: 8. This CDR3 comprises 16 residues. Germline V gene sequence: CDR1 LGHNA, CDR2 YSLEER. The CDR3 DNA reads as TGCGCCAGCAGCCGTGCCGGGGGGGGGATCACCGGGGAGCTGTTTTTT. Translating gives CASSRAGGGITGELFF.

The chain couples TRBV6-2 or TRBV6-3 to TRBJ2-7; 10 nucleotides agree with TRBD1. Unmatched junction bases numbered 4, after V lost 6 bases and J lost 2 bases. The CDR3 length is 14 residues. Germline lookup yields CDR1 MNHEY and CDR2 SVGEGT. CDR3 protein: CASRSGQGTYEQYF. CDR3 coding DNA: TGTGCCAGCAGATCGGGACAGGGGACCTACGAGCAGTACTTC.

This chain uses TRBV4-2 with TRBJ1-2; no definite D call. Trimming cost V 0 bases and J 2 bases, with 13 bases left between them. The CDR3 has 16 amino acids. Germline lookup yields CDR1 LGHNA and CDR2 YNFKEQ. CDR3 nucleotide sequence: TGTGCCAGCAGCCAAGAATCCGGTCGATTCAACTATGGCTACACCTTC. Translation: CASSQESGRFNYGYTF.

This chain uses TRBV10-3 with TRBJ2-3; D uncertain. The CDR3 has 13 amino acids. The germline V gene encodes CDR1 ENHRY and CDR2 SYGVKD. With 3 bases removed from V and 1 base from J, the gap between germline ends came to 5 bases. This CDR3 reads CAISDPGTDTQYF. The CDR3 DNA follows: TGTGCCATCAGTGATCCCGGCACAGATACGCAGTATTTT.

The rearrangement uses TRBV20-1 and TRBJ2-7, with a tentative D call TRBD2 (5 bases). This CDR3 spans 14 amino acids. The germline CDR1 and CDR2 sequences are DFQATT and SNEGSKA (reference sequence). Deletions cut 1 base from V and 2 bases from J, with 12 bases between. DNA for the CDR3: TGCAGTGCTAGAGTCGGGCGGGCAACCTACGAGCAGTACTTC. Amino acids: CSARVGRATYEQYF.

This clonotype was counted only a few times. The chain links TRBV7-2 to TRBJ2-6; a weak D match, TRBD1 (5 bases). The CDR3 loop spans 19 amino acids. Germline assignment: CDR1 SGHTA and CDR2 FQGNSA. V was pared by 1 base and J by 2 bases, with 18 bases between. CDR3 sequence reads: CASSLVVEKGVPGANVLTF. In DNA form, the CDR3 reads TGTGCCAGCAGCTTAGTCGTTGAGAAAGGGGTTCCTGGGGCCAACGTCCTGACTTTC.